This is a list of T cell receptor beta chains from one sample in a study of shared clonotypes between healthy human individuals. Sequencing used immunoSEQ multiplex PCR; TCRdb keeps in-frame clones, though not all of them. In the table there are 2 million to 3 million clones, 90% to 95% of which are singletons. Sequencing was performed on naive CD4+ T cells from PBMCs. These receptors were obtained from a man aged 18 to 30 in good health. Some clones in this sample may be carry-over from other donors' samples. Each CDR3 is given with its conserved first and last residue. Each record gives: clone size, V gene, J gene, D gene, CDR3 protein, CDR3 DNA. D genes are given only for firm matches. Part of the rows lack a size; the others show once, few, many or a class for expanded clones.

size: NA
V: TRBV19
J: TRBJ1-5
D: NA
CDR3: CASSPRTENQPQHF
DNA: TGTGCCAGTAGTCCACGGACTGAGAATCAGCCCCAGCATTTT

size: NA
V: TRBV28
J: TRBJ2-2
D: NA
CDR3: CASLSSGELFF
DNA: TGTGCCAGCCTCTCGTCCGGGGAGCTGTTTTTT

size: NA
V: TRBV7-3
J: TRBJ1-1
D: NA
CDR3: CASSTGNMNTEAFF
DNA: TGTGCCAGCAGCACAGGGAACATGAACACTGAAGCTTTCTTT

size: NA
V: TRBV30
J: TRBJ2-2
D: TRBD1
CDR3: CAWSGAGTGNTGELFF
DNA: TGTGCCTGGAGTGGTGCGGGGACAGGGAACACCGGGGAGCTGTTTTTT

size: once
V: TRBV7-9
J: TRBJ1-5
D: NA
CDR3: CASSLGGGNQPQHF
DNA: TGTGCCAGCAGCTTAGGTGGAGGGAATCAGCCCCAGCATTTT

size: NA
V: TRBV11-2
J: TRBJ2-7
D: NA
CDR3: CASSLAPVSSYEQYF
DNA: TGTGCCAGCAGCTTAGCCCCCGTAAGCTCCTACGAGCAGTACTTC

size: NA
V: TRBV5-1
J: TRBJ2-6
D: NA
CDR3: CASSSTGSGANVLTF
DNA: TGCGCCAGCAGCTCAACAGGGTCTGGGGCCAACGTCCTGACTTTC

size: NA
V: TRBV5-1
J: TRBJ2-1
D: NA
CDR3: CASSEGRNEQFF
DNA: TGCGCCAGCAGTGAGGGGCGGAATGAGCAGTTCTTC

size: NA
V: TRBV2
J: TRBJ1-2
D: NA
CDR3: CASSVDVTNYGYTF
DNA: TGTGCCAGCAGCGTCGATGTAACTAACTATGGCTACACCTTC

size: NA
V: TRBV20-1
J: TRBJ2-5
D: NA
CDR3: CSGGGRETQYF
DNA: TGCAGTGGGGGGGGCCGGGAGACCCAGTACTTC

size: NA
V: TRBV25-1
J: TRBJ2-1
D: NA
CDR3: CATQGGGRAAQFF
DNA: TGTGCCACCCAGGGCGGGGGCCGGGCCGCGCAGTTCTTC

size: NA
V: TRBV5-6
J: TRBJ2-5
D: TRBD2
CDR3: CASSLLAGLQETQYF
DNA: TGTGCCAGCAGCTTGCTAGCGGGACTACAAGAGACCCAGTACTTC

size: NA
V: TRBV11-2
J: TRBJ1-1
D: NA
CDR3: CASSSLRGMNTEAFF
DNA: TGTGCCAGCAGCTCACTGCGGGGGATGAACACTGAAGCTTTCTTT

size: once
V: TRBV9
J: TRBJ2-2
D: TRBD1
CDR3: CASSSGGSATGELFF
DNA: TGTGCCAGCAGCTCAGGGGGCTCGGCAACCGGGGAGCTGTTTTTT

size: NA
V: TRBV5-8
J: TRBJ1-5
D: TRBD1
CDR3: CASRPRDRVAGSPQHF
DNA: TGTGCCAGCAGACCCCGGGACAGGGTGGCGGGTTCGCCCCAGCATTTT

size: NA
V: TRBV28
J: TRBJ2-7
D: NA
CDR3: CASSLYSYEQYF
DNA: TGTGCCAGCAGTTTATACTCCTACGAGCAGTACTTC

size: NA
V: TRBV2
J: TRBJ1-1
D: NA
CDR3: CASSEREGNTEAFF
DNA: TGTGCCAGCAGTGAAAGGGAGGGGAACACTGAAGCTTTCTTT

size: NA
V: TRBV7-2
J: TRBJ1-2
D: NA
CDR3: CASSTGRGSYYGYTF
DNA: TGTGCCAGCAGCACAGGACGGGGTTCCTATTATGGCTACACCTTC

size: NA
V: TRBV5-1
J: TRBJ2-5
D: NA
CDR3: CASSLDRVETQYF
DNA: TGCGCCAGCAGCTTGGACAGGGTCGAGACCCAGTACTTC

size: NA
V: TRBV5-8
J: TRBJ1-1
D: NA
CDR3: CASSAGRAVDGAFF
DNA: TGTGCCAGCAGCGCGGGAAGGGCGGTTGACGGAGCTTTCTTT

size: NA
V: TRBV6-1
J: TRBJ2-7
D: TRBD1
CDR3: CASSKRTGGIDEQYF
DNA: TGTGCCAGCAGCAAACGGACAGGGGGCATCGACGAGCAGTACTTC

size: NA
V: TRBV7-8
J: TRBJ1-5
D: TRBD1
CDR3: CASTIQGRVGPQHF
DNA: TGTGCCAGCACCATACAGGGGCGGGTAGGACCCCAGCATTTT

size: NA
V: TRBV5-4
J: TRBJ1-2
D: TRBD1
CDR3: CASSLDRGVYGYTF
DNA: TGTGCCAGCAGCTTGGACAGGGGGGTCTATGGCTACACCTTC

size: NA
V: TRBV7-9
J: TRBJ2-2
D: NA
CDR3: CASSIREVTGELFF
DNA: TGTGCCAGCAGCATCCGTGAGGTGACCGGGGAGCTGTTTTTT

size: NA
V: TRBV11-2
J: TRBJ2-3
D: NA
CDR3: CASSSGNRFSTDTQYF
DNA: TGTGCCAGCAGCTCAGGAAACAGGTTTAGCACAGATACGCAGTATTTT

size: NA
V: TRBV28
J: TRBJ2-7
D: NA
CDR3: CASSVTPGTYEQYF
DNA: TGTGCCAGCAGTGTCACCCCCGGGACCTACGAGCAGTACTTC

size: NA
V: TRBV7-3
J: TRBJ1-1
D: TRBD1
CDR3: CASSPRGQASEAFF
DNA: TGTGCCAGCAGCCCACGAGGACAGGCGTCTGAAGCTTTCTTT

size: NA
V: TRBV6-5
J: TRBJ2-1
D: NA
CDR3: CASSYSTGDRGNEQFF
DNA: TGTGCCAGCAGTTACTCTACGGGAGACCGCGGCAATGAGCAGTTCTTC

size: NA
V: TRBV7-2
J: TRBJ2-7
D: TRBD2
CDR3: CASSSRSGRGKYLYEQYF
DNA: TGTGCCAGCAGCAGTCGAAGCGGGAGAGGAAAGTATCTCTACGAGCAGTACTTC

size: NA
V: TRBV6-1
J: TRBJ1-3
D: TRBD1
CDR3: CASSEGTVSGNTIYF
DNA: TGTGCCAGCAGTGAGGGGACAGTCTCTGGAAACACCATATATTTT

size: NA
V: TRBV2
J: TRBJ2-3
D: NA
CDR3: CASSELGSRLTDTQYF
DNA: TGTGCCAGCAGTGAACTGGGCTCAAGATTGACAGATACGCAGTATTTT

size: NA
V: TRBV5-1
J: TRBJ2-7
D: NA
CDR3: CASSYSRAGTYEQYF
DNA: TGCGCCAGCAGCTACAGTCGGGCGGGGACCTACGAGCAGTACTTC

size: once
V: TRBV2
J: TRBJ1-2
D: NA
CDR3: CASSDRVSGGYTF
DNA: TGTGCCAGCAGTGACAGGGTATCTGGTGGCTACACCTTC

size: NA
V: TRBV29-1
J: TRBJ2-3
D: TRBD2
CDR3: CSVGTSGSQRTDTQYF
DNA: TGCAGCGTTGGGACTAGCGGGAGCCAGCGCACAGATACGCAGTATTTT

size: few
V: TRBV7-2
J: TRBJ1-1
D: NA
CDR3: CASSFYTEAFF
DNA: TGTGCCAGCAGCTTTTACACTGAAGCTTTCTTT